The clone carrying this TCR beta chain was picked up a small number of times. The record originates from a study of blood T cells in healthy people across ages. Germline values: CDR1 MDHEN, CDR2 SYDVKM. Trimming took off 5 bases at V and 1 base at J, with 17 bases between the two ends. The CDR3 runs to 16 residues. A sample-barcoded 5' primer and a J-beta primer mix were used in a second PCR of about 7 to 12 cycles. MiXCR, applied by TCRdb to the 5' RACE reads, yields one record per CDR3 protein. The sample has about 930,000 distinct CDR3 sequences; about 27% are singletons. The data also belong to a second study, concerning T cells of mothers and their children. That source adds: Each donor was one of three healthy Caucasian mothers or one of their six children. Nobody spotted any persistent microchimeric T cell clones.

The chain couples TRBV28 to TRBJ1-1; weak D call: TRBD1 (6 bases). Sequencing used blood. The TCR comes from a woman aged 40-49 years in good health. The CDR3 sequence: CASSPPGAAWNTEAFF. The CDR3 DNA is TGTGCCAGCAGTCCCCCAGGGGCTGCCTGGAACACTGAAGCTTTCTTT.